This T cell receptor (beta chain) was recorded in a study of spatial heterogeneity in lung cancer. The germline V gene has CDR1 GTSNPN and CDR2 SVGIG (reference sequence). Deletions cut 2 bases from V and 7 bases from J, with 9 bases between. This CDR3 has 11 residues. Noted time point: sample taken at primary tumor resection. Whole RNA was taken from tumor, nontumor lung or frozen PBMC; it was then sequenced unsorted. On each TCR cDNA molecule, a unique molecular identifier was present. TCRdb independently ran MiXCR on the 5' RACE reads; one entry per CDR3 protein. Counted here are fewer than 3,500 distinct CDR3 sequences, roughly 17% occurring once; the ten biggest clones make up around 13%. Relative to its sample, this clonotype is medium-sized. Its specificity is not known. Study results and caveats: Tumor T cells had an estimated coverage that came to around 7% for alpha chains and roughly 14% for beta chains. Mutation counts in tumors were tracked by counts of expanded intratumoral alpha and beta TCRs.

J is TRBJ2-7 and V is TRBV30; D ambiguous. The receptor was derived from a male donor with early-stage non-small cell lung cancer. The material sequenced was lung tumor tissue, taken at surgery. The CDR3 bases are TGTGCCTGGAGTCTTGGCCGGGAGCAGTACTTC. Translation: CAWSLGREQYF.